The 32 T cell receptor beta chains below all came from one sample that was sequenced in a study of T cell repertoires in cytomegalovirus infection. TCRdb re-derived calls from the reads in MiXCR, one entry per CDR3 protein. This repertoire shows about 100,000 distinct CDR3 sequences, about a quarter found once; its top ten account for around 42%. The sequencing input was CD8+ T cells from PBMCs. The receptors come from a human donor in good health (CMV status not recorded). Some clones in this sample may be carry-over from other donors' samples.

This clonotype appeared a few times. The gene calls are TRBV6-5 and TRBJ1-6; D is ambiguous. This CDR3 is built from 16 residues. CDR1 is MNHEY and CDR2 is SVGAGI in the germline V gene. V was pared by 7 bases and J by 6 bases, with 19 bases between. The CDR3 sequence is CASTNSRTLVNSPLHF. CDR3 nucleotide sequence: TGTGCCAGCACCAACAGCCGTACCCTCGTTAATTCACCCCTCCACTTT.

V gene TRBV10-2 combines with J gene TRBJ2-1; 11 bases agree with TRBD2. The length of the CDR3 is 13 residues. Per the germline V gene, CDR1 is WSHSY and CDR2 is SAAADI. Trimming cost V 6 bases and J 9 bases; bases outside gene matches: 4. The CDR3 nucleotides read TGCGCCAGCAGGGTAGCGGGAGGGTCTGAGCAGTTCTTC. This translates into CASRVAGGSEQFF.

This clonotype was recorded many times. This chain connects TRBV6-2 or TRBV6-3 to TRBJ2-3, with D possibly being TRBD1 (5 bases). This CDR3 has 15 residues. Germline V gives CDR1 MNHEY, CDR2 SVGEGT. The ends were cut back, 6 bases at V and 4 bases at J, with 17 bases in the middle. The CDR3 coding sequence is TGTGCCAGCAGCCCTCTCCCCTCCAGGGCAGATACGCAGTATTTT. This translates into CASSPLPSRADTQYF.

The V call is TRBV7-9, the J call TRBJ2-1; D is unclear. Germline V gene lookup returns CDR1 SEHNR and CDR2 FQNEAQ (reference sequence). The CDR3 is 13 residues long. Trimming took off 5 bases at V and 6 bases at J, with 11 bases between the two ends. The CDR3 is CASSRGGSNEQFF. In DNA form, the CDR3 reads TGTGCCAGCAGCCGTGGTGGAAGCAATGAGCAGTTCTTC.

J is TRBJ1-5 and V is TRBV12-3 or TRBV12-4; D might be TRBD1 (6 bases). Trimming removed 8 bases from V and 4 bases from J, with 12 bases in between. There are 13 residues in the CDR3. The CDR3 reads CASSKQGNQPQHF. As DNA, the CDR3 is TGTGCCAGCTCAAAACAGGGAAATCAGCCCCAGCATTTT.

This clonotype was seen a handful of times. The genes are TRBV28 and TRBJ1-2; D unresolved. Trimming took off 7 bases at V and 2 bases at J, with 17 bases between the two ends. The CDR3 is 15 residues long. CDR1 is MDHEN and CDR2 is SYDVKM in the germline V gene. The CDR3 spells CASKVPDTLNYGYTF. The CDR3 region has the DNA TGTGCCAGCAAGGTTCCAGATACCCTCAACTATGGCTACACCTTC.

This clonotype was observed a handful of times. This sequence joins TRBV10-3 and TRBJ2-1, with D possibly being TRBD2 (5 bases). CDR3 size: 13 residues. Germline CDR1 is ENHRY and CDR2 is SYGVKD. V lost 4 bases to trimming and J lost 3 bases, with 7 bases between them. The CDR3: CAISGEGYNEQFF. CDR3 in DNA: TGTGCCATCAGTGGAGAGGGCTACAATGAGCAGTTCTTC.

The rearrangement joins TRBV29-1 to TRBJ2-2; 7 positions match TRBD2. V shed 8 bases and J 4 bases; nucleotides not matched to a gene: 7. Germline lookup yields CDR1 SQVTM and CDR2 ANQGSEA. The CDR3 has 13 amino acids. The CDR3 sequence: CSFREGLTGELFF. DNA for the CDR3: TGCAGCTTCAGGGAGGGCCTCACCGGGGAGCTGTTTTTT.

The sample holds a few counts of this clonotype. The J gene is TRBJ2-7, the V gene TRBV20-1; no clear D gene. The CDR3 is 13 amino acids. The V and J ends lost 6 bases and 5 bases respectively, with 17 bases between them. Germline CDR1 is DFQATT and CDR2 is SNEGSKA (reference sequence). CDR3: CSADGPAVDEQYF. DNA for the CDR3: TGCAGTGCGGACGGACCGGCGGTCGACGAGCAGTACTTC.

This clonotype was observed a few times. This chain connects TRBV7-9 to TRBJ2-3; 10 positions agree with TRBD1. J lost 3 bases, V lost 3 bases, and 3 bases had no gene match. The CDR3 has 15 residues. Germline V gene data show CDR1 as SEHNR and CDR2 as FQNEAQ (reference sequence). CDR3 sequence reads: CASSFPGQGTDTQYF. CDR3 sequence (DNA): TGTGCCAGCAGCTTCCCGGGACAGGGGACAGATACGCAGTATTTT. The full variable domain, completed using reference TRBV7-9 and TRBJ2-3, is DTGVSQNPRHKITKRGQNVTFRCDPISEHNRLYWYRQTLGQGPEFLTYFQNEAQLEKSRLLSDRFSAERPKGSFSTLEIQRTEQGDSAMYLCASSFPGQGTDTQYFGPGTRLTVL.

The CDR3 here is CSARDPGGNGEQYF. The CDR3 DNA reads TGCAGTGCTAGAGACCCGGGTGGGAATGGGGAGCAGTACTTC. The chain employs TRBV20-1 and TRBJ2-7, with D unresolved. The V gene's germline CDR1 is DFQATT and CDR2 SNEGSKA (reference sequence). The CDR3 has 14 residues. Trimming removed 0 bases from V and 7 bases from J, with 16 bases in between.

This clonotype was counted a few times. This rearrangement joins TRBV28 to TRBJ2-1, with TRBD2 identical over 13 bases. V was clipped by 6 bases and J by 7 bases; unmatched bases: 6. Per the germline V gene, CDR1 is MDHEN and CDR2 is SYDVKM. The CDR3 length is 15 residues. CDR3 DNA: TGTGCCAGCAGCCCGGGACTAGCGGGATCAAATGAGCAGTTCTTC. It specifies CASSPGLAGSNEQFF.

This clonotype was recorded at least ten times. The J gene is TRBJ1-4, the V gene TRBV7-2; weak D call: TRBD1 (5 bases). The ends were cut back, 2 bases at V and 2 bases at J, with 9 bases in the middle. CDR1 and CDR2 (germline): SGHTA, FQGNSA. This CDR3 has 15 residues. The CDR3 spells CASSLHRQTNEKLFF. The DNA for the CDR3 is TGTGCCAGCAGCTTACACAGACAGACTAATGAAAAACTGTTTTTT.

This rearrangement joins TRBV4-3 to TRBJ2-7, with D possibly TRBD2 on 5 matching bases. Germline V gene data show CDR1 as LGHNA and CDR2 as YSLEER. Trimming pared 1 base from V and 0 bases from J, leaving 7 bases between. This CDR3 region has 14 residues. The CDR3 sequence: CASSQVEGSYEQYF. CDR3 DNA: TGCGCCAGCAGCCAAGTTGAGGGCTCCTACGAGCAGTACTTC.

This clonotype was recorded a few times. This is likely a read error, given that the CDR3 carries no conserved phenylalanine or tryptophan at its end. In nucleotides, the CDR3 is TGTGCCAGCGGGCGGGGGAACTACAATGAGCAGTTCTCC. This sequence encodes CASGRGNYNEQFS. The rearrangement joins TRBV12-3 or TRBV12-4 to TRBJ2-1; 7 bases are shared with TRBD2. CDR3 length equals 13 residues. Unmatched junction bases numbered 4, after V lost 8 bases and J lost 3 bases.

About this clonotype: The junction does not match germline at one end; this may be a read error. The gene calls are TRBV6-2 or TRBV6-3 and TRBJ2-2; D gene unclear. The V gene's germline CDR1 is MNHEY and CDR2 SVGEGT. CDR3 length: 12 residues. DNA for the CDR3: TGTGGCAGCAGTTACACCACCGGGGAGCTGTTTTTT. Translated: CGSSYTTGELFF.

This chain connects TRBV7-6 to TRBJ1-1; D unclear. From germline, CDR1 is SGHVS and CDR2 FNYEAQ. Trimming left V 5 bases short and J 1 base short, with 11 bases between. The CDR3 sequence is 14 residues long. The CDR3 coding sequence is TGTGCCAGCAGCCCGCATATGCCGAACACTGAAGCTTTCTTT. It yields the protein CASSPHMPNTEAFF.

The sample holds a few counts of this clonotype. This sequence joins TRBV11-2 and TRBJ2-7; perhaps TRBD1 as D (5 bases). The V end lost 5 bases, the J end lost 0 bases, and 17 bases lay between the germline ends. Germline V CDR1 and CDR2: SGHAT, FQNNGV. This CDR3 is 16 amino acids long. The CDR3 region has the DNA TGTGCCAGCAGCCAGGACAAGACCGGTTCCTCCTACGAGCAGTACTTC. Residues: CASSQDKTGSSYEQYF. The full variable domain, in which reference TRBV11-2 and TRBJ2-7 provide the parts outside the CDR3, is EAGVAQSPRYKIIEKRQSVAFWCNPISGHATLYWYQQILGQGPKLLIQFQNNGVVDDSQLPKDRFSAERLKGVDSTLKIQPAKLEDSAVYLCASSQDKTGSSYEQYFGPGTRLTVT.

The V gene is TRBV10-2, the J gene TRBJ1-4; the D gene is possibly TRBD1 (6 bases). The CDR3 spans 17 residues. Trimming took 0 bases from V and 3 from J, leaving 14 bases between them. CDR1 is WSHSY and CDR2 is SAAADI in the germline V gene. CDR3 sequence reads: CASSESTRGWANEKLFF. The CDR3 DNA reads TGCGCCAGCAGTGAGTCGACCAGGGGATGGGCTAATGAAAAACTGTTTTTT.

V and J are TRBV6-2 or TRBV6-3 and TRBJ1-6; D remains unclear. This CDR3 spans 14 amino acids. Germline V gene data show CDR1 as MNHEY and CDR2 as SVGEGT. The V end was cut by 0 bases, the J end by 9 bases, with 9 bases between. The CDR3 protein is CASSYSTETSPLHF. CDR3 coding DNA: TGTGCCAGCAGTTACTCGACCGAAACTTCACCCCTCCACTTT.

This clonotype appeared a few times. The gene calls are TRBV6-2 or TRBV6-3 and TRBJ2-1, with D unclear. There are 13 residues in the CDR3. Germline CDR1 reads MNHEY; CDR2 reads SVGEGT. Trimming left V 2 bases short and J 7 bases short, with 9 bases between. The CDR3 DNA reads as TGTGCCAGCAGTTACGCGGTAAGGAATGAGCAGTTCTTC. Its protein is CASSYAVRNEQFF.

V is TRBV27 and J is TRBJ2-1; a weak D match, TRBD2 (6 bases). V lost 8 bases and J lost 3, with 8 bases in between. The germline gives CDR1 MNHEY, CDR2 SMNVEV (reference sequence). CDR3 length: 12 amino acids. The CDR3 DNA sequence: TGTGCCAGCTGGGGGGTCTACAATGAGCAGTTCTTC. Its translation is CASWGVYNEQFF.

This clonotype was seen many times. The rearrangement links TRBV5-1 to TRBJ2-6; D is unclear. CDR1 is SGHRS and CDR2 is YFSETQ in the germline V gene. The CDR3 runs to 16 residues. V was pared by 5 bases and J by 3 bases, with 15 bases between. In DNA form, the CDR3 reads TGCGCCAGCAGTTATCGGACCGCTGGTGGGGCCAACGTCCTGACTTTC. This translates into CASSYRTAGGANVLTF.

This clonotype was detected many times. The chain carries TRBV7-2 and TRBJ2-7, with 10 bases fitting TRBD2. Germline-derived CDR1 and CDR2 are SGHTA and FQGNSA. V gave up 3 bases and J gave up 6 bases; unmatched junction bases: 14. The CDR3 runs 17 residues. CDR3 region: CASSLDLAGGRGFEQYF. In DNA, the CDR3 is TGTGCCAGCAGCTTGGACTTAGCGGGGGGCCGGGGGTTCGAGCAGTACTTC.

This clonotype was seen more than once but under ten times. The chain is built from TRBV19 and TRBJ2-3; D perhaps matches TRBD2 (5 bases). This CDR3 has 14 residues. Trimming removed 7 bases at V and 4 bases at J, with 15 bases between. CDR1 is LNHDA, CDR2 SQIVND, per germline (reference sequence). The CDR3 reads CASTNRGASDTQYF. The CDR3 DNA reads TGTGCCAGTACTAATCGGGGAGCGTCAGATACGCAGTATTTT. Combining the CDR3 with reference TRBV19 and TRBJ2-3 gives the whole variable domain DGGITQSPKYLFRKEGQNVTLSCEQNLNHDAMYWYRQDPGQGLRLIYYSQIVNDFQKGDIAEGYSVSREKKESFPLTVTSAQKNPTAFYLCASTNRGASDTQYFGPGTRLTVL.

The J gene is TRBJ2-5, the V gene TRBV14, with a tentative D call TRBD2 (6 bases). Germline-derived CDR1 and CDR2 are SGHDN and FVKESK. The CDR3 sequence is 16 residues long. Trimming took off 0 bases at V and 4 bases at J, with 15 bases between the two ends. DNA for the CDR3: TGTGCCAGCAGCCAAGATGCGGGGTGGTTAGGAGAGACCCAGTACTTC. Amino acid sequence: CASSQDAGWLGETQYF.

The chain employs TRBV28 and TRBJ1-5, with 8 bases aligning to TRBD1. The CDR3 is 19 amino acids. V lost 1 base, J lost 0 bases, and 11 bases stayed unmatched. The germline V gene encodes CDR1 MDHEN and CDR2 SYDVKM. CDR3: CASSLSKDRVRYSNQPQHF. The CDR3, as DNA: TGTGCCAGCAGTTTATCCAAGGACAGGGTACGATATAGCAATCAGCCCCAGCATTTT.

This rearrangement joins TRBV6-1 to TRBJ2-1; D may be TRBD2 (5 bases). Germline CDR1 and CDR2: MNHNS and SASEGT. V dropped 5 bases and J dropped 9 bases, with 14 bases sitting between them. The CDR3 loop spans 13 amino acids. DNA of the CDR3: TGTGCCAGCAGTTCATCGCATGGAGGTGAGCAGTTCTTC. This gives the protein CASSSSHGGEQFF.

V gene TRBV12-3 or TRBV12-4 combines with J gene TRBJ2-7; D might be TRBD1 or TRBD2, each matching 5 bases. V lost 4 bases to trimming and J lost 4 bases, with 11 bases between them. CDR3 length equals 13 residues. CDR3 in amino acids: CASSWLGVYEQYF. The CDR3 DNA sequence: TGTGCCAGCAGTTGGCTGGGGGTTTACGAGCAGTACTTC.

The chain links TRBV5-8 to TRBJ1-1; D is unresolved. Trimming pared 1 base from V and 0 bases from J, leaving 10 bases between. Germline loops: CDR1 SGHTS, CDR2 YDEGEE. This CDR3 is 15 amino acids long. CDR3 loop: CASSLPDHMNTEAFF. The CDR3 bases are TGTGCCAGCAGCTTGCCGGATCACATGAACACTGAAGCTTTCTTT.

This clonotype has a single count. One end of the junction fails to match germline, which may point to a read error. This chain links TRBV28 with TRBJ2-2; D unresolved. Germline assignment: CDR1 MDHEN and CDR2 SYDVKM. This CDR3 region has 16 residues. For the CDR3, the DNA is TGTGCCAACAGTCCCACCGGTGCACCAGCACCCGGGGAGCTGTTTTTT. Residues: CANSPTGAPAPGELFF.

There are a few counts of this clonotype. This chain connects TRBV25-1 to TRBJ2-1, with D possibly TRBD1 on 6 matching bases. The CDR3 covers 17 residues. The germline CDR1 and CDR2 sequences are MGHDK and SYGVNS. The V gene lost 6 bases and the J gene lost 0 bases, with 18 bases spanning the gap. This CDR3 reads CASSQIKQGVSYNEQFF. Written as DNA, the CDR3 is TGTGCCAGCAGCCAAATAAAACAGGGAGTCTCCTACAATGAGCAGTTCTTC.